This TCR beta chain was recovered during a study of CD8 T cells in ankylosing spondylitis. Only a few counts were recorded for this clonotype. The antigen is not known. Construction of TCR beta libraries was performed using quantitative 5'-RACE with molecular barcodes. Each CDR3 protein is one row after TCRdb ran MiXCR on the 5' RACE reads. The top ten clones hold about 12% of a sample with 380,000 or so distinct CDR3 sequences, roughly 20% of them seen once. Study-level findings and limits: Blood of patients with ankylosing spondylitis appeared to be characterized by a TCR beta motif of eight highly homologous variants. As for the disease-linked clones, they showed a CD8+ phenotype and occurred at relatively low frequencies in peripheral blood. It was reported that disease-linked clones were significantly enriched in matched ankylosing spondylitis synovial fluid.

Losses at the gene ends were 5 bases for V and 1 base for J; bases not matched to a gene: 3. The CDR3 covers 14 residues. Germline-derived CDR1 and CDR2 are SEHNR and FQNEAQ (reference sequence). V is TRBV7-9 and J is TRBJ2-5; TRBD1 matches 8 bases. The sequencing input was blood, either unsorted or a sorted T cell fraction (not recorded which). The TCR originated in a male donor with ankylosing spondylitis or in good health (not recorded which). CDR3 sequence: CASSRTGTQETQYF. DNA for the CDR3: TGTGCCAGCAGCCGGACAGGGACCCAAGAGACCCAGTACTTC.